This TCR beta chain derives from a study of T cells after yellow fever vaccination. In its sample, this clonotype was seen many times. The CDR3 totals 14 residues. The ends lost 5 bases at V and 1 base at J; junction bases unmatched: 1. Germline CDR1 reads SEHNR; CDR2 reads FQNEAQ (reference sequence). TCRdb recomputed calls from the 5' RACE reads with MiXCR, one row per CDR3 protein. The sample contains 180,000 or so distinct CDR3 sequences, more than 9.5% of which appear only once. This chain uses TRBV7-9 with TRBJ1-1; TRBD1 aligns across 10 bases. The TCR comes from a man between 18 and 29 years old who received the YFV17D yellow fever vaccine. This specimen was CD8+ T cells sorted from PBMCs, taken 15 days after the yellow fever booster vaccination. CDR3 sequence reads: CASSRTGGNTEAFF. The CDR3 coding sequence is TGTGCCAGCAGCCGGACAGGGGGGAACACTGAAGCTTTCTTT.